The sequence of this T cell receptor (beta chain) was determined in a study of memory CD4+ T cells and cytomegalovirus serostatus. Study results and caveats: Each of approximately 61 CMV-associated TCRbeta sequences occurred in one to five individuals.

The sort gate was single viable CD3+CD4+CD8-CD45RO+ cells for memory CD4+ T cells. Original handling: Out-of-frame sequences were removed, leaving 2 million to 2.5 million distinct TCRbeta sequences. The protocol was immunoSEQ multiplex PCR, while the TCRdb copy is restricted to in-frame clones and leaves out a portion. D and trimming were read from the DNA, whereas the V and J calls and clone size are those reported in that table. The sample lists about 25,000 clones, around 75% occurring once. This clone was observed a few times. Its matching antigen is unknown. Losses at the gene ends were 10 bases for V and 4 bases for J; bases not matched to a gene: 7. The CDR3 totals 13 residues. Germline V lookup: CDR1 MDHEN, CDR2 SYDVKM.

J is TRBJ1-2 and V is TRBV28; TRBD1 matches 9 bases. The material sequenced was memory CD4+ T cells from blood. The source of this sequence is an adult in good health and CMV-seronegative. CDR3 nucleotides: TGTGCCACAGGGGGGGGACAGGGCTATGGCTACACCTTC. Protein sequence: CATGGGQGYGYTF.